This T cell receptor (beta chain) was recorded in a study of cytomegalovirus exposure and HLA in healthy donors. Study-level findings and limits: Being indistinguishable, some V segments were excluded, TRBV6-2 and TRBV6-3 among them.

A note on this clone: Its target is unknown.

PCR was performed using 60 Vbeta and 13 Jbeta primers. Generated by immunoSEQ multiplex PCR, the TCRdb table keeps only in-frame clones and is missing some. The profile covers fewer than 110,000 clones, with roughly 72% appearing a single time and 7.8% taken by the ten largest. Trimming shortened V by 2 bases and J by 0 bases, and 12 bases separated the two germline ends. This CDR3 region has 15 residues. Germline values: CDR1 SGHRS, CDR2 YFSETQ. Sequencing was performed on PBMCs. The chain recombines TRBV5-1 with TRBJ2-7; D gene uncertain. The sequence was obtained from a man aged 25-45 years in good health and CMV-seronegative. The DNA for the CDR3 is TGCGCCAGCAGCTTAGGCTCGGCGGACTCCTACGAGCAGTACTTC. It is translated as CASSLGSADSYEQYF. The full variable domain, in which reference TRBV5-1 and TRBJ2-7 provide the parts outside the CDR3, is KAGVTQTPRYLIKTRGQQVTLSCSPISGHRSVSWYQQTPGQGLQFLFEYFSETQRNKGNFPGRFSGRQFSNSRSEMNVSTLELGDSALYLCASSLGSADSYEQYFGPGTRLTVT.